This T cell receptor beta chain came from a study of T cells in Graves' hyperthyroidism and ophthalmopathy (dated by TCRdb to the late 2010s). Background for the entire study: Peripheral blood was collected at initial diagnosis, before any treatment. The paper reports TCR Vbeta CDR3 sequencing of 140 or so peripheral blood samples: 40 or so ophthalmopathy, roughly 74 hyperthyroidism and approximately 17 progressor patients. An independent validation cohort of around 19 hyperthyroidism patients and about 16 patients who later progressed to ophthalmopathy tested prospective prediction of ophthalmopathy. The 75 to 100 discovery patients were divided at random into training and test sets in a 7:3 ratio. The study also compared thyroid tissue and blood T-cell repertoires from roughly 6 Graves' hyperthyroidism patients. TCR V-J signatures able to tell the groups apart were searched for in a discovery cohort of approximately 95 patients, of whom fewer than 45 had Graves' ophthalmopathy and roughly 59 had stable Graves' hyperthyroidism. After sampling, hyperthyroidism patients received methimazole starting at 30 mg daily, and ophthalmopathy patients received high-dose intravenous methylprednisolone. Study-wide conclusions, independent of this receptor: Most expanded thyroid clonotypes (frequency above 0.001) were also detected in blood, suggesting blood repertoires may reflect thyroid immune responses. A 13 V-J signature model separated ophthalmopathy from stable hyperthyroidism, with around 88% sensitivity and 81% to 83% specificity in cross-validation and 80%/75% in testing. In validation, the model predicted progression to ophthalmopathy a median of about 5.9 months before onset, with approximately 70% sensitivity and about 75% specificity. No statistical method was used to set the sample size in advance, and investigators knew the group allocation.

TCR beta CDR3 regions were amplified from RNA transcripts. The TCR CDR3 was subjected to a first round of RT-PCR using the HTBI primer set and the Qiagen OneStep RT-PCR kit. Libraries were constructed in a second round of multiplex PCR, after which size selection and purification were carried out. Libraries were sequenced paired-end with 100 bp reads on an Illumina HiSeq2000. In the original analysis: SOAPnuke was used to process the raw data, with reads discarded if the reads contained adapters or uncalled bases, had a mean Phred below 15, or lacked an exact constant-primer or identifier match. High-quality paired reads were merged with COPE v1.2.5, and unique nucleotide sequences were defined as clonotypes. MiTCR v1.1 was used to align clonotypes to the IMGT TRBV, TRBD and TRBJ reference segments. Only V-J combinations with frequency above 0.0001, covering approximately 99% of repertoires, were analysed. A TCS score was defined as the ratio between F50 (clonal expansion) and ExV (chaos), using BLOSUM62-based TCRdist between CDR3 peptides within each V-J. Welch's t-statistics and random forest reduced 500 to 550 V-J features to around 14, which were used in a naive Bayes classifier (R e1071). TCRdb's own reprocessing of the public reads used fastp at Q25 and MiXCR and kept productive beta chains. All rows with the same CDR3 protein become a single entry with the most common DNA and genes. For this entry, the V and J calls and clone size follow TCRdb and not the study's own pipeline. For this sample there are about 320,000 distinct CDR3 sequences; approximately 16% appear just once. The ten top clones hold 33% of the sample.

This clonotype has more than one count but fewer than ten. The antigen it binds to is not known. Base qualities were left out, and no much larger clone turns up one base away. Stable Graves' hyperthyroidism was defined as the absence of progression to ophthalmopathy over 18 months of follow-up. Hyperthyroidism patients were newly diagnosed, with disease duration under 2 months, and aged 18 to 65 years. The study excluded patients with uncontrolled infections, other autoimmune diseases, pregnancy or lactation. Diagnoses relied on clinical symptoms, serum thyroxine and TRAb, thyroid ultrasound and orbital computed tomography. Ficoll-Paque density gradient centrifugation was used to isolate PBMCs from about 9 ml of fresh peripheral blood. Trizol reagent was used to extract total RNA, and RNA quality was then checked on an Agilent 2100 Bioanalyzer. From the cysteine up to the phenylalanine, the CDR3 has a length of 17 residues. The CDR3 DNA has 51 bases and is translated from base 1. The germline V gene sets CDR1 to MNHEY and CDR2 to SVGEGT. A distance of 24 bases separates the germline ends of V and J, which lose 6 bases and 7 bases respectively.

This chain joins TRBV6-2 or TRBV6-3 to TRBJ2-2; a tentative D call is TRBD1 (5 bases match). This TCR derives from a man aged 25-45 years with Graves' hyperthyroidism. The sample was blood. The CDR3 region has the sequence CASSRTTGSRHGGELFF. The DNA sequence follows: TGTGCCAGCAGCCGAACTACAGGTTCCCGGCATGGCGGGGAGCTGTTTTTT.